This T cell receptor (beta chain) was recovered during a study of cytomegalovirus exposure and HLA in healthy donors. The length of the CDR3 is 14 residues. Trimming shortened V by 1 base and J by 4 bases, and 8 bases separated the two germline ends. Germline CDR1 and CDR2: SNHLY and FYNNEI. About this clone itself: Its antigen is as yet unknown.

Primers for the PCR totalled 60 Vbeta and 13 Jbeta. Produced via immunoSEQ multiplex PCR; TCRdb's table is partial and in-frame only. The sample includes 95,000 to 150,000 clones, over 75% of them seen just once. Overall study findings and caveats: It was in a later analysis that TCR association rates were seen to vary by HLA locus, highest for DRB1 and lowest for HLA-C. In a later analysis, roughly 17,000 TCR beta sequences were associated with HLA alleles at 0.05 false discovery rate.

The sequenced material came from PBMCs. This chain links TRBV2 with TRBJ1-5, with D possibly being TRBD1 (5 bases). The clonotype was recovered from a human donor in good health. The CDR3 region is CASSEGQPNQPQHF. CDR3 sequence (DNA): TGTGCCAGCAGTGAAGGACAGCCAAATCAGCCCCAGCATTTT.